One and the same sample provided the 6 T cell receptor beta chains below, sequenced in a study of blood T cell repertoires in COVID-19. The protocol was immunoSEQ multiplex PCR, while the TCRdb copy is restricted to in-frame clones and leaves out a portion. Here the sample spans some 150,000 clones, approximately 88% being singletons. Sequenced input: peripheral blood. These receptors all come from an older woman who had recovered from COVID-19.

The chain has TRBV2 and TRBJ1-6; no firm D call. Germline values: CDR1 SNHLY, CDR2 FYNNEI. Trimming took off 6 bases at V and 4 bases at J, with 10 bases between the two ends. This CDR3 region has 14 residues. The CDR3 spells CASRFKNYNSPLHF. CDR3 in DNA: TGTGCCAGCAGATTCAAAAATTATAATTCACCCCTCCACTTT.

The V call is TRBV7-9, the J call TRBJ2-5, with a tentative D call TRBD2 (5 bases). V was cut by 3 bases and J by 1 base, with 6 bases left in between. Germline assignment: CDR1 SEHNR and CDR2 FQNEAQ (reference sequence). There are 13 residues in the CDR3. Here the CDR3 reads CASSLGSQETQYF. The CDR3 DNA reads as TGTGCCAGCAGCTTGGGGAGCCAAGAGACCCAGTACTTC.

This clone was seen only a few times. The rearrangement joins TRBV11-2 to TRBJ1-2; 8 positions match TRBD1. Trimming took 2 bases from V and 8 from J; bases not matched to a gene: 13. CDR1 and CDR2 (germline): SGHAT, FQNNGV. The CDR3 sequence is 16 residues long. In DNA form, the CDR3 reads TGTGCCAGCAGCTTACAGACAGGGGCGTCTCGGTGGGGCTACACCTTC. Amino acid sequence: CASSLQTGASRWGYTF.

In DNA form, the CDR3 reads TGTGCCAGCAGCCGAGGAGGGGAGACCCAGTACTTC. Translating it yields CASSRGGETQYF. The rearrangement uses TRBV7-2 and TRBJ2-5; the D gene is possibly TRBD2 (6 bases). Per germline, CDR1 SGHTA and CDR2 FQGNSA. V was trimmed by 5 bases and J by 5 bases, leaving 9 bases between them. The CDR3 has 12 residues.

A single count supports this clone. J is TRBJ2-7 and V is TRBV6-5; 7 bases map to TRBD1. The CDR3 totals 15 residues. V lost 2 bases to trimming and J lost 6 bases; unmatched junction nucleotides: 10. Germline CDR1 and CDR2: MNHEY and SVGAGI. CDR3 in amino acids: CASSYRDSPRGEQYF. The CDR3 region has the DNA TGTGCCAGCAGTTACCGGGACAGCCCTCGAGGCGAGCAGTACTTC.

This rearrangement joins TRBV4-3 to TRBJ2-7; no reliable D call. Trimming cost V 1 base and J 0 bases, with 7 bases left between them. Germline assignment: CDR1 LGHNA and CDR2 YSLEER. The CDR3 runs to 14 residues. CDR3 in amino acids: CASSQGQDSYEQYF. CDR3 DNA: TGCGCCAGCAGCCAAGGGCAGGACTCCTACGAGCAGTACTTC.